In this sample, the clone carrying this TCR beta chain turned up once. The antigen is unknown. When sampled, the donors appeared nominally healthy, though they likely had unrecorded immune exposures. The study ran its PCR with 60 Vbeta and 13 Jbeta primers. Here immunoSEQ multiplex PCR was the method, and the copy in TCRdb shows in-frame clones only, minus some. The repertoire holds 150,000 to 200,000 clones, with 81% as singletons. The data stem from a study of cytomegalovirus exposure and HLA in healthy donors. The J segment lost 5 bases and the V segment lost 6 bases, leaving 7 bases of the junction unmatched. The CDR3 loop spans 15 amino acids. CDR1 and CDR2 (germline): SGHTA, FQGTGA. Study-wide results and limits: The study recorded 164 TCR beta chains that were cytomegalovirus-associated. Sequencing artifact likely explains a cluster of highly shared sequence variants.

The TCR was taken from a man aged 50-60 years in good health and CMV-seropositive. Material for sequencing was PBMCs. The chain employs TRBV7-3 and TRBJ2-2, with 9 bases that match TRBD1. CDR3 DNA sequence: TGTGCCAGCAGAACCACAGGGGGCGCGACCGGGGAGCTGTTTTTT. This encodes CASRTTGGATGELFF.